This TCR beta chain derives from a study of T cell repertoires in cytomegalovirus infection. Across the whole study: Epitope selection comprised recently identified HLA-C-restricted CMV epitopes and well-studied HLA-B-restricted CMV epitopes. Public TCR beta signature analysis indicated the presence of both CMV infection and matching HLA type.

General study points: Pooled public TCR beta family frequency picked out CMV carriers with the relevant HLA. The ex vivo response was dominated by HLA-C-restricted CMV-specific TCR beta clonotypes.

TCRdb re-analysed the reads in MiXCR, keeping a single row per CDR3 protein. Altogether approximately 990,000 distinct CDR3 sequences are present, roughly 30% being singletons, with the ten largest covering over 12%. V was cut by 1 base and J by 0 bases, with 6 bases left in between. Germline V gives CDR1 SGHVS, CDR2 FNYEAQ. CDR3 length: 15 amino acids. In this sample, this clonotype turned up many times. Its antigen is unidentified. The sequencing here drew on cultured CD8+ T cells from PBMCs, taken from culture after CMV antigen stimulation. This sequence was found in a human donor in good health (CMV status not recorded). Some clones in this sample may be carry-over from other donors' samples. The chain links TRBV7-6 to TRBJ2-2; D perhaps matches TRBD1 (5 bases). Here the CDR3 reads CASSLGQTNTGELFF. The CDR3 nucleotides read TGTGCCAGCAGCTTAGGACAGACGAACACCGGGGAGCTGTTTTTT.